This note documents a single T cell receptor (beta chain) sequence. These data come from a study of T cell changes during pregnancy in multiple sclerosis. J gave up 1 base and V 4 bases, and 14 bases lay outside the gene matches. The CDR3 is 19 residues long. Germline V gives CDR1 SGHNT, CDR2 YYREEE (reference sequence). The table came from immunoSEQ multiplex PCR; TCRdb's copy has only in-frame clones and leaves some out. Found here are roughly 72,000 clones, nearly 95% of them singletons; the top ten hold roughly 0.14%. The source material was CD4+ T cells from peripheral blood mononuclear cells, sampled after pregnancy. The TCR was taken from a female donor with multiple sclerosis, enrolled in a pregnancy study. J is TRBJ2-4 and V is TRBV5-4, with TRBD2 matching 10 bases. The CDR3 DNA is TGTGCCAGCAGCCAGGGGGACTCTAGCGGGAGCCTCGCCAAAAACATTCAGTACTTC. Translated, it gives CASSQGDSSGSLAKNIQYF.